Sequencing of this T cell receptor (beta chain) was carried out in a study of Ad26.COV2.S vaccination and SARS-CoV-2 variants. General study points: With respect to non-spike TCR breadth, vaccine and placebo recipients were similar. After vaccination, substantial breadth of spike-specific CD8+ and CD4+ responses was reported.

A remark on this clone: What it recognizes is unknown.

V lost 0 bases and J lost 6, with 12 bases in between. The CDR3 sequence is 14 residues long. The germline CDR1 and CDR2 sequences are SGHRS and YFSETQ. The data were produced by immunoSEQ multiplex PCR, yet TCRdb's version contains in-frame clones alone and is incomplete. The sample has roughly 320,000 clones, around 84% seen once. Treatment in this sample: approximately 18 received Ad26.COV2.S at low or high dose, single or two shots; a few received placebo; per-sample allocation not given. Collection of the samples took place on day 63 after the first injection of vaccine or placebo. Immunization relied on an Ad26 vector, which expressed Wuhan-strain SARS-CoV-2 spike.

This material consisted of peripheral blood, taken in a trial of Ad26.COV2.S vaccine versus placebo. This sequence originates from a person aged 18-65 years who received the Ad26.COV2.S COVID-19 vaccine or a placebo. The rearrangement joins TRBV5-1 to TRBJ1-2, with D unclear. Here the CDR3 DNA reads TGCGCCAGCAGCTTGGTAATGGTAACGGATGGCTACACCTTC. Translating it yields CASSLVMVTDGYTF.